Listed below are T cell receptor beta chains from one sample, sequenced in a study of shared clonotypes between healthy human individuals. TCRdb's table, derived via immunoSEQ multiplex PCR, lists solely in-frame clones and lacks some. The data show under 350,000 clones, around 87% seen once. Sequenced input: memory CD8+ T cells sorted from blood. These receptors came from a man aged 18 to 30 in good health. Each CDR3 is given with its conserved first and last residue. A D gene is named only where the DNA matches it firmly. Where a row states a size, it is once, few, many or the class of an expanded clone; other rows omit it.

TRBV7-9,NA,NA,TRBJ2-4,CASSPIGHQVNIQYF,TGTGCCAGCAGCCCGATCGGACATCAGGTTAACATTCAGTACTTC
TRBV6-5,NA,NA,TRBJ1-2,CASSYSPETSDGYTF,TGTGCCAGCAGTTACTCACCAGAAACTTCTGATGGCTACACCTTC
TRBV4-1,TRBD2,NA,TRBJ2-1,CASSPPGGGNSYNEQFF,TGCGCCAGCAGCCCTCCCGGGGGAGGGAACTCCTACAATGAGCAGTTCTTC
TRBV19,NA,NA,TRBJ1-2,CASSPGWEGSNYGYTF,TGTGCCAGTAGCCCAGGGTGGGAGGGTTCCAACTATGGCTACACCTTC
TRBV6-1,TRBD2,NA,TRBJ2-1,CASSVIIGGNPYNEQFF,TGTGCCAGCAGTGTTATAATCGGGGGGAACCCTTACAATGAGCAGTTCTTC
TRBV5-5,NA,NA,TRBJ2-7,CASSLKGDEQYF,TGTGCCAGCAGCTTGAAGGGGGACGAGCAGTACTTC
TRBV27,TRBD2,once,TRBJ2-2,CASSLSWRGALTGELFF,TGTGCCAGCAGTTTATCGTGGCGGGGGGCTTTAACCGGGGAGCTGTTTTTT
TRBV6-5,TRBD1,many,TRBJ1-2,CASSFQGGAGGYTF,TGTGCCAGCAGTTTCCAGGGGGGCGCGGGTGGCTACACCTTC
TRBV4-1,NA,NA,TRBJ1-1,CASSLSGPDTEAFF,TGCGCCAGCAGCCTCTCAGGGCCAGACACTGAAGCTTTCTTT
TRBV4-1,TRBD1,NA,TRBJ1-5,CASSQETGGVQPQHF,TGCGCCAGCAGCCAAGAAACAGGGGGGGTTCAGCCCCAGCATTTT
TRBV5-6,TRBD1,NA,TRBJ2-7,CASSLVDRVHEQYF,TGTGCCAGCAGCTTGGTGGACAGGGTCCACGAGCAGTACTTC
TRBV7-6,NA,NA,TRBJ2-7,CASSRVSGGPRDEQYF,TGTGCCAGCAGCCGCGTGTCTGGGGGTCCGAGGGACGAGCAGTACTTC
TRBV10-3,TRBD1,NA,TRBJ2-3,CAIRDPGQGTDTQYF,TGTGCCATCAGAGACCCGGGACAGGGCACAGATACGCAGTATTTT
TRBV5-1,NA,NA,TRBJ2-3,CASSLVRSSTDTQYF,TGCGCCAGCAGCTTGGTTAGGAGTAGCACAGATACGCAGTATTTT
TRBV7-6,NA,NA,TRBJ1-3,CASSLYPQGSLGSGNTIYF,TGTGCCAGCAGCTTATACCCACAGGGAAGTCTCGGCTCTGGAAACACCATATATTTT
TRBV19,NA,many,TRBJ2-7,CASSITASPSYEQYF,TGTGCCAGTAGTATCACGGCCTCCCCTTCCTACGAGCAGTACTTC
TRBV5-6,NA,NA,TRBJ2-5,CASSFLSGTQYF,TGTGCCAGCAGCTTCTTATCCGGGACCCAGTACTTC
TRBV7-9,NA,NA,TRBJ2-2,CASSRDRTGELFF,TGTGCCAGCAGCCGGGACCGCACCGGGGAGCTGTTTTTT
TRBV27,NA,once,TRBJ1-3,CASSPRTANSGNTIYF,TGTGCCAGCAGTCCAAGGACAGCAAACTCTGGAAACACCATATATTTT
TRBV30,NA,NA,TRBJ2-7,CAWSGIPLSLYEQYF,TGTGCCTGGAGTGGCATCCCTCTCTCCCTTTACGAGCAGTACTTC
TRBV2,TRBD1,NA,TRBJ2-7,CASRDRFFYEQYF,TGTGCCAGCCGGGACAGGTTCTTTTACGAGCAGTACTTC
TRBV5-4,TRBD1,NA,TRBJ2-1,CASSLDRDSYNEQFF,TGTGCCAGCAGTTTGGACAGGGACTCCTACAATGAGCAGTTCTTC
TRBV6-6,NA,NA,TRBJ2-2,CASSYLSLANTGELFF,TGTGCCAGCAGTTACCTCTCTCTAGCGAACACCGGGGAGCTGTTTTTT
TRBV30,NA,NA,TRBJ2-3,CAWSVLGGRTDTQYF,TGTGCCTGGAGTGTACTCGGAGGGAGAACAGATACGCAGTATTTT
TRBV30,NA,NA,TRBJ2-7,CAWKESHEQYF,TGTGCCTGGAAAGAGAGCCACGAGCAGTACTTC
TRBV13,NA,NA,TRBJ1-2,CASSFDGGNGYTF,TGTGCCAGCAGCTTCGATGGCGGAAATGGCTACACCTTC
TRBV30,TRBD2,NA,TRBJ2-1,CALSLAGGGEQFF,TGTGCGCTAAGCCTAGCGGGAGGGGGTGAGCAGTTCTTC
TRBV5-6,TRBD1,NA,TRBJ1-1,CASRVETGKNTEAFF,TGTGCCAGCAGGGTAGAGACAGGGAAGAACACTGAAGCTTTCTTT
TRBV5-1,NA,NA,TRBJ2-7,CASSFGGPNYEQYF,TGCGCCAGCAGCTTCGGGGGGCCGAACTACGAGCAGTACTTC
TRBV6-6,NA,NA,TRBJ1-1,CASKPGVLDTEAFF,TGTGCCAGCAAACCAGGGGTCTTGGACACTGAAGCTTTCTTT
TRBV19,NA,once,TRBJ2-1,CASSIAQGKNEQFF,TGTGCCAGTAGTATAGCCCAAGGAAAGAATGAGCAGTTCTTC
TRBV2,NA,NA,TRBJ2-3,CASSEGLLGPVGDTQYF,TGTGCCAGCAGTGAAGGCCTCCTGGGTCCCGTTGGTGATACGCAGTATTTT
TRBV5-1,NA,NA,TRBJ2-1,CASSPATYNEQFF,TGCGCCAGCAGCCCGGCAACCTACAATGAGCAGTTCTTC
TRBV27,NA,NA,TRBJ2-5,CASSFGGEGVETQYF,TGTGCCAGCAGTTTCGGGGGAGAGGGTGTGGAGACCCAGTACTTC
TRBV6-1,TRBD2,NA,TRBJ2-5,CASSEEGLAGGSQETQYF,TGTGCCAGCAGTGAAGAGGGACTAGCGGGGGGGTCACAAGAGACCCAGTACTTC
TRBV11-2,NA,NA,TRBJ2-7,CASSFDWPYEQYF,TGTGCCAGCAGCTTCGACTGGCCCTACGAGCAGTACTTC
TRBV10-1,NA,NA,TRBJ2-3,CASSRDLNTDTQYF,TGCGCCAGCAGTCGGGACTTGAACACAGATACGCAGTATTTT
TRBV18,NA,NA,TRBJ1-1,CASAKGFLENTEAFF,TGTGCCAGCGCCAAGGGCTTTCTTGAGAACACTGAAGCTTTCTTT
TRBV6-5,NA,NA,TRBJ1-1,CASSYWGGKNTEAFF,TGTGCCAGCAGTTACTGGGGAGGGAAGAACACTGAAGCTTTCTTT
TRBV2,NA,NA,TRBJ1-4,CASQPFRGDKVRLTNEKLFF,TGTGCCAGCCAACCCTTCCGGGGGGACAAAGTTCGACTAACTAATGAAAAACTGTTTTTT
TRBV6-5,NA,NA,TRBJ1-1,CASSHWNTEAFF,TGTGCCAGCAGTCATTGGAACACTGAAGCTTTCTTT
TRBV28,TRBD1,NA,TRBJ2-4,CASSFTGDAADIQYF,TGTGCCAGCAGTTTCACAGGGGACGCCGCTGACATTCAGTACTTC
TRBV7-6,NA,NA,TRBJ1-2,CASSTHGAYGYTF,TGTGCCAGCAGCACCCACGGGGCCTATGGCTACACCTTC